These T cell receptor beta chains were read from a single sample in a study of T cell responses to AZD1222 COVID-19 vaccine. Clones were sequenced by immunoSEQ multiplex PCR, and TCRdb holds only the in-frame ones, with some missing. The data hold hundreds of thousands of clones, with 90% to 95% observed a single time. The material sequenced was peripheral blood, taken on day 0 of MenACWY control vaccination. Receptor source: an adult in good health. CDR3s include the opening cysteine and the closing phenylalanine or tryptophan. The order of the fields is V gene, J gene, D gene, clone size, CDR3 DNA, CDR3 protein. A D gene is named only where the DNA matches it firmly. Clone size is not always given. Where it is, it says once, few, many or a class for expanded clones.

>TRBV12-3/TRBV12-4|TRBJ1-2|.|.
TGTGCCAGCAGTCCACTGGACAACTATGGCTACACCTTC
CASSPLDNYGYTF
>TRBV28|TRBJ1-4|.|.
TGTGCCAGCAGTGAGACAGGCCCAGGTGAAAAACTGTTTTTT
CASSETGPGEKLFF
>TRBV19|TRBJ1-3|TRBD1|once
TGTGCCAGTAGGCGACAGGGTGAACTCTCTGGAAACACCATATATTTT
CASRRQGELSGNTIYF
>TRBV7-3|TRBJ2-3|.|.
TGTGCCAGCGCAAAGGGGGGCGGGGATACGCAGTATTTT
CASAKGGGDTQYF
>TRBV7-8|TRBJ1-3|.|.
TGTGCCAGCAGCACATCTCCCGGAAACACCATATATTTT
CASSTSPGNTIYF
>TRBV7-2|TRBJ1-2|.|.
TGTGCCAGCAGCTCGACCGTTGGCTACACCTTC
CASSSTVGYTF
>TRBV5-1|TRBJ2-1|.|.
TGCGCCAGCAGCGGCGGGGCCTACAATGAGCAGTTCTTC
CASSGGAYNEQFF
>TRBV7-2|TRBJ2-1|TRBD2|once
TGTGCCAGCAGCCTAAATCTCGGACTAGCTATTGAGCAGTTCTTC
CASSLNLGLAIEQFF
>TRBV30|TRBJ2-5|TRBD2|.
TGTGCCTGGAGTGAGCTAGCGGGGGGGTTGGAGACCCAGTACTTC
CAWSELAGGLETQYF
>TRBV7-2|TRBJ1-1|.|.
TGTGCCAGCAGCTTGGGCATGAACACTGAAGCTTTCTTT
CASSLGMNTEAFF
>TRBV5-5|TRBJ1-2|TRBD1|once
TGTGCCAGCAGCCGGGACAGGGAACTAACCTATGGCTACACCTTC
CASSRDRELTYGYTF
>TRBV5-8|TRBJ2-1|TRBD1|.
TGTGCCAGCAGCCTCCCCGACAGGGGGCGAGACAATGAGCAGTTCTTC
CASSLPDRGRDNEQFF
>TRBV5-1|TRBJ2-3|.|once
TGCGCCAGCAGCCAAGGGTGGGGTTGGGATACGCAGTATTTT
CASSQGWGWDTQYF
>TRBV28|TRBJ1-3|.|.
TGTGCCAGCGTCCCTAGCTCTGGAAACACCATATATTTT
CASVPSSGNTIYF
>TRBV3-1/TRBV3-2|TRBJ1-6|TRBD1|.
TGTGCCAGCAGTTTTTGGGGACAGGGAAGATCACCCCTCCACTTT
CASSFWGQGRSPLHF
>TRBV6-6|TRBJ2-7|.|.
TGTGCCAGCAGTCCCAGGGCCGCCGGCCGCGAGCAGTACTTC
CASSPRAAGREQYF
>TRBV6-5|TRBJ2-7|.|.
TGTGCCAGCAGTTCCCTCCGCGGGACCCTCTACGAGCAGTACTTC
CASSSLRGTLYEQYF
>TRBV9|TRBJ1-1|.|.
TGTGCCAGCAGCCCCGCATCTTTAGGGTTTATAGGAGCTTTCTTT
CASSPASLGFIGAFF
>TRBV7-9|TRBJ1-5|.|.
TGTGCCAGCAGCCCCCCCGCGGGTGGGGGGCGTAATCAGCCCCAGCATTTT
CASSPPAGGGRNQPQHF
>TRBV19|TRBJ1-4|.|once
TGTGCCAGTAGCGCAGGCGGGAGGGGTCGTGAAAAACTGTTTTTT
CASSAGGRGREKLFF
>TRBV5-4|TRBJ2-4|.|.
TGTGCCAGCAGCCGCGAAGACATCACAGGGTTGGTTCGGTACTTC
CASSREDITGLVRYF
>TRBV3-1/TRBV3-2|TRBJ1-1|.|.
TGTGCCAGCAAGGTCGCACCTAACACTGAAGCTTTCTTT
CASKVAPNTEAFF
>TRBV18|TRBJ1-6|.|once
TGTGCCAGCTCACCTCGAGAGTTGCCCACGGCAACGAATTCACCCCTCCACTTT
CASSPRELPTATNSPLHF
>TRBV28|TRBJ2-5|TRBD2|.
TGTGCCACCCTCTTTAGCGGGGGGGCCATAAGGACCCAGTACTTC
CATLFSGGAIRTQYF
>TRBV5-6|TRBJ1-2|.|.
TGTGCCAGCAGCTTGTGGGACTTCCCACCCCGAGGGTATGGCTACACCTTC
CASSLWDFPPRGYGYTF
>TRBV6-2/TRBV6-3|TRBJ2-1|.|.
TGTGCCAGCAGTCGGACCGGGTCCTACAATGAGCAGTTCTTC
CASSRTGSYNEQFF
>TRBV20-1|TRBJ1-1|.|.
TGCAGTGCTAGTGGGAGGAACACTGAAGCTTTCTTT
CSASGRNTEAFF
>TRBV30|TRBJ1-5|TRBD1|.
TGTGCCTGGAAAGCCGGGACAGGTACTCAGCCCCAGCATTTT
CAWKAGTGTQPQHF
>TRBV5-1|TRBJ2-2|.|.
TGCGCCAGCAGCTTGGTTCCGGATACCGGGGAGCTGTTTTTT
CASSLVPDTGELFF
>TRBV5-1|TRBJ1-2|TRBD1|.
TGCGCCAGCAGCGAAACGGGACAGGGATATGGCTACACCTTC
CASSETGQGYGYTF
>TRBV29-1|TRBJ1-2|.|.
TGCAGCGTGGACAAAAACTATGGCTACACCTTC
CSVDKNYGYTF